These 14 T cell receptor beta chains originate from one sample sequenced in a study of cytomegalovirus exposure and HLA in healthy donors (dated by TCRdb to 2016 to 2017). Library generation was performed with the immunoSEQ multiplex PCR assay. For the multiplex PCR, a mixture combining 60 forward primers for TCR Vbeta segments and 13 reverse primers for TCR Jbeta segments was used. The source is immuneACCESS, and TCRdb retained only in-frame sequences with V and J called. Part of the clones is not carried over; for the studies checked, unresolved V genes explain less than half of this, and the remainder is unexplained. Present in this sample are 110,000 to 150,000 clones, around a tenth of which were seen just once. The ten largest make up less than 2% of the sample. Input material: PBMCs. These receptors were obtained from a man in his forties or fifties in good health and CMV-seronegative.

V and J are TRBV5-1 and TRBJ2-1; 11 bases fit TRBD2. The CDR3 is 15 residues long. V trimming: 4 bases; J trimming: 8 bases; junction bases outside the gene matches: 8. Germline-derived CDR1 and CDR2 are SGHRS and YFSETQ. CDR3 amino acids: CASSTSSGGTDEQFF. The CDR3 DNA sequence: TGCGCCAGCAGCACTTCTAGCGGGGGGACCGATGAGCAGTTCTTC.

This clone was seen more than once but under ten times. J is TRBJ2-2 and V is TRBV5-1; D is perhaps TRBD1 (6 bases). The CDR3 runs 16 residues. Trimming cost V 0 bases and J 4 bases, with 13 bases left between them. The germline V gene has CDR1 SGHRS and CDR2 YFSETQ. The DNA for the CDR3 is TGCGCCAGCAGCTTGGGGAGCCAGGGGCGCACCGGGGAGCTGTTTTTT. It yields the protein CASSLGSQGRTGELFF.

This clone showed up just a few times. CDR3: CASSTGQGNQPQHF. The CDR3 nucleotides are TGTGCCAGCAGTACAGGGCAGGGAAATCAGCCCCAGCATTTT. The chain recombines TRBV6-1 with TRBJ1-5; tentatively, D is TRBD1 (6 bases). With 5 bases removed from V and 4 bases from J, the gap between germline ends came to 12 bases. The CDR3 has 14 amino acids. Germline assignment: CDR1 MNHNS and CDR2 SASEGT.

The chain recombines TRBV30 with TRBJ1-4, with D perhaps TRBD1 (5 bases). This CDR3 contains 14 residues. CDR1 and CDR2 from the germline V gene are GTSNPN and SVGIG (reference sequence). CDR3 in amino acids: CASLGGATNEKLFF. DNA of the CDR3: TGTGCTTCTTTGGGGGGTGCAACTAATGAAAAACTGTTTTTT.

The rearrangement uses TRBV7-9 and TRBJ1-3; no firm D call. The V end was cut by 4 bases, the J end by 0 bases, with 10 bases between. Germline V CDR1 and CDR2: SEHNR, FQNEAQ (reference sequence). The CDR3 loop spans 15 amino acids. Here the CDR3 DNA reads TGTGCCAGCAGCTCTAGAGACCGCTCTGGAAACACCATATATTTT. This codes for CASSSRDRSGNTIYF. Filled out from reference TRBV7-9 and TRBJ1-3, the complete variable domain reads DTGVSQNPRHKITKRGQNVTFRCDPISEHNRLYWYRQTLGQGPEFLTYFQNEAQLEKSRLLSDRFSAERPKGSFSTLEIQRTEQGDSAMYLCASSSRDRSGNTIYFGEGSWLTVV.

This clone was seen a few times. The chain is built from TRBV14 and TRBJ2-7; 11 nucleotides line up with TRBD2. V gave up 4 bases and J gave up 4 bases; unmatched junction bases: 6. The CDR3 runs to 15 residues. Germline-derived CDR1 and CDR2 are SGHDN and FVKESK. CDR3 in amino acids: CASSPLAGGGYEQYF. CDR3 nucleotide sequence: TGTGCCAGCAGCCCCCTAGCGGGAGGAGGGTACGAGCAGTACTTC.

The CDR3 coding sequence is TGCGCCAGCAGCTTGGTGACAGACTACGAGCAGTACTTC. Translated, it gives CASSLVTDYEQYF. The chain has TRBV5-1 and TRBJ2-7, with D possibly being TRBD1 (5 bases). The germline gives CDR1 SGHRS, CDR2 YFSETQ. The V gene lost 0 bases and the J gene lost 3 bases, with 7 bases spanning the gap. This CDR3 is 13 amino acids long.

This clone was seen a few times. CDR3 protein: CASSPGTLRGNTEAFF. The CDR3 DNA reads as TGTGCCAGCAGCCCAGGGACACTCAGGGGCAACACTGAAGCTTTCTTT. The rearrangement links TRBV7-2 to TRBJ1-1, with D perhaps matching TRBD1 (6 bases). The germline V and J ends were trimmed by 5 bases and 2 bases, with 18 bases remaining between them. Germline lookup yields CDR1 SGHTA and CDR2 FQGNSA. This CDR3 has 16 residues.

This clone was recorded only once. Other nucleotide sequences from this sample produce the same CDR3. This chain connects TRBV28 to TRBJ1-5, with TRBD1 identical over 8 bases. V gave up 6 bases and J gave up 0 bases; unmatched junction bases: 16. Germline V gene sequence: CDR1 MDHEN, CDR2 SYDVKM. The CDR3 is 19 residues long. The CDR3: CASSFGVRNRGDSNQPQHF. The CDR3 bases are TGTGCCAGCAGCTTTGGCGTGCGTAACAGGGGGGATAGCAATCAGCCCCAGCATTTT.

The V gene is TRBV18, the J gene TRBJ1-5; 7 bases agree with TRBD1. Unmatched junction bases numbered 14, after V lost 6 bases and J lost 0 bases. This CDR3 is 18 amino acids long. In germline, CDR1 is KGHSH, CDR2 LQKENI. CDR3 in amino acids: CASSLRDSRIYSNQPQHF. CDR3 nucleotides: TGTGCCAGCTCCCTCCGGGACAGCCGCATCTATAGCAATCAGCCCCAGCATTTT.

This clone was seen repeatedly, ten times or more. The chain couples TRBV6-1 to TRBJ2-7; TRBD2 agrees at 7 bases. This CDR3 has 15 residues. V trimming: 3 bases; J trimming: 0 bases; junction bases outside the gene matches: 5. Germline V lookup: CDR1 MNHNS, CDR2 SASEGT. CDR3: CASSEGEGSSYEQYF. The CDR3, as DNA: TGTGCCAGCAGTGAGGGGGAGGGGAGCTCCTACGAGCAGTACTTC.

This rearrangement joins TRBV11-2 to TRBJ2-1; 8 nucleotides match TRBD1. Germline CDR1 is SGHAT and CDR2 is FQNNGV. The CDR3 covers 15 residues. The V segment lost 5 bases and the J segment 2 bases; nucleotides outside the gene matches: 5. In DNA form, the CDR3 reads TGTGCCAGCAGCCAGAGGACAGGGACCTACAATGAGCAGTTCTTC. Its protein product is CASSQRTGTYNEQFF.

DNA for the CDR3: TGTGCCAGCAGTCCAATAGCGGGCCAAAATACGAATACGCAGTATTTT. This codes for CASSPIAGQNTNTQYF. This chain joins TRBV27 and TRBJ2-3; 7 bases are a match to TRBD2. The germline gives CDR1 MNHEY, CDR2 SMNVEV (reference sequence). V lost 5 bases and J lost 7; bases outside the gene matches: 15. CDR3 length: 16 residues.

As DNA, the CDR3 is TGTGCCAGCAGTTACATCAGTGGACAGGGCCACGAGCAGTACTTC. Amino acids: CASSYISGQGHEQYF. V gene TRBV6-5 combines with J gene TRBJ2-5; TRBD1 matches 8 bases. The DNA end is a closer match to TRBJ2-7, so the J assignment may be wrong. The CDR3 sequence is 15 residues long. Germline V CDR1 and CDR2: MNHEY, SVGAGI.